These 31 T cell receptor beta chains share one sample of origin, sequenced in a study of OX40 agonist ivuxolimab in advanced cancers. The table came from immunoSEQ multiplex PCR; TCRdb's copy has only in-frame clones and leaves some out. The data show some 80,000 clones, about 90% seen once. Sequencing used CD4+ or CD8+ T cells sorted from blood, obtained in a trial of the OX40 agonist ivuxolimab. The receptors derive from an adult with an advanced solid tumor such as melanoma, head and neck, liver or kidney cancer.

This chain connects TRBV11-3 to TRBJ2-3; TRBD1 matches at 10 bases. J gave up 5 bases and V 5 bases, and 7 bases lay outside the gene matches. CDR1 and CDR2 from the germline V gene are SGHNT and YENEEA. The CDR3 runs 15 residues. CDR3 nucleotide sequence: TGTGCCAGCAGCACCCGACAGGGGGCTGGAGATACGCAGTATTTT. This encodes CASSTRQGAGDTQYF.

The gene calls are TRBV6-5 and TRBJ1-6; tentative D call: TRBD1 (5 bases). CDR1 and CDR2 from the germline V gene are MNHEY and SVGAGI. V was cut by 2 bases and J by 3 bases, with 11 bases left in between. The CDR3 spans 16 residues. The CDR3 sequence is CASSYQTAYYNSPLHF. As DNA, the CDR3 is TGTGCCAGCAGTTACCAGACAGCCTACTATAATTCACCCCTCCACTTT.

This chain joins TRBV7-3 and TRBJ2-1; D not certain. CDR3 length: 16 amino acids. Trimming stripped 1 base from V and 8 bases from J, with 18 bases between. Looked up from germline, CDR1 is SGHTA and CDR2 is FQGTGA. CDR3 DNA sequence: TGTGCCAGCAGCTTAAGGGGTCGGGTTACCCTGGATGAGCAGTTCTTC. Translating gives CASSLRGRVTLDEQFF.

The CDR3 region is CASSYSGGNSPLHF. DNA of the CDR3: TGTGCCAGCAGTTACTCGGGGGGTAATTCACCCCTCCACTTT. The chain combines TRBV6-5 with TRBJ1-6, with D possibly being TRBD1 (5 bases). This CDR3 has 14 amino acids. Germline assignment: CDR1 MNHEY and CDR2 SVGAGI. Trimming shortened V by 0 bases and J by 6 bases, and 6 bases separated the two germline ends.

The J gene is TRBJ2-1, the V gene TRBV10-1; 10 bases match TRBD2. The CDR3 covers 16 residues. V trimming: 0 bases; J trimming: 6 bases; junction bases outside the gene matches: 5. From germline, CDR1 is WNHNN and CDR2 SYGVQD (reference sequence). The CDR3 DNA is TGCGCCAGCAGTGAGTCAGGTAGCGGGAGGCGCAATGAGCAGTTCTTC. Its protein is CASSESGSGRRNEQFF.

The chain employs TRBV6-6 and TRBJ2-7, with D perhaps matching TRBD1 (5 bases). V was cut by 2 bases and J by 3 bases, with 5 bases left in between. Germline assignment: CDR1 MNHNY and CDR2 SVGAGI (reference sequence). CDR3 length equals 12 residues. The CDR3 bases are TGTGCCAGCAGTTACGGACACTACGAGCAGTACTTC. Translation: CASSYGHYEQYF.

The rearrangement joins TRBV19 to TRBJ2-3; weak D call: TRBD2 (5 bases). The germline V gene has CDR1 LNHDA and CDR2 SQIVND (reference sequence). This CDR3 is built from 13 residues. Trimming left V 6 bases short and J 5 bases short, with 12 bases between. This CDR3 reads CASSRGARDTQYF. CDR3 DNA sequence: TGTGCCAGTAGCCGGGGAGCAAGAGATACGCAGTATTTT.

This clone was picked up one time. The chain carries TRBV6-1 and TRBJ2-6, with unresolved D. The ends were cut back, 7 bases at V and 2 bases at J, with 3 bases in the middle. Germline values: CDR1 MNHNS, CDR2 SASEGT. The CDR3 is made up of 12 amino acids. The CDR3 coding sequence is TGTGCCAGCACACCTGGGGCCAACGTCCTGACTTTC. Translating gives CASTPGANVLTF.

This clone was counted a single time. The chain is built from TRBV18 and TRBJ2-7, with D perhaps being TRBD1 or TRBD2 (5 bases each). Germline CDR1 reads KGHSH; CDR2 reads LQKENI. The length of the CDR3 is 13 residues. V was clipped by 3 bases and J by 5 bases, with 11 bases between them. In DNA form, the CDR3 reads TGTGCCAGCTCACCGTCCGGGGCCCACGAGCAGTACTTC. Translated: CASSPSGAHEQYF.

J is TRBJ2-1 and V is TRBV9; D ambiguous. Trimming took off 3 bases at V and 2 bases at J, with 18 bases between the two ends. Looked up from germline, CDR1 is SGDLS and CDR2 is YYNGEE. This CDR3 spans 17 amino acids. The CDR3 reads CASSGGRIQFPYNEQFF. In DNA, the CDR3 is TGTGCCAGCAGCGGCGGACGCATCCAATTCCCCTACAATGAGCAGTTCTTC.

The chain employs TRBV19 and TRBJ2-6, with 11 bases aligning to TRBD1. V was clipped by 6 bases and J by 1 base; unmatched bases: 5. The CDR3 has 17 residues. The germline gives CDR1 LNHDA, CDR2 SQIVND (reference sequence). The CDR3 coding sequence is TGTGCCAGTAGATTCGGGACAGGGGGTTCTGGGGCCAACGTCCTGACTTTC. It yields the protein CASRFGTGGSGANVLTF.

This rearrangement joins TRBV18 to TRBJ2-7; TRBD2 aligns across 15 bases. Germline CDR1 and CDR2: KGHSH and LQKENI. J was trimmed by 4 bases and V by 3 bases; bases with no gene match: 7. The length of the CDR3 is 17 residues. The CDR3 spells CASSPGLAGGYGYEQYF. Written as DNA, the CDR3 is TGTGCCAGCTCACCGGGACTAGCGGGGGGCTACGGGTACGAGCAGTACTTC.

This clone was observed a few times. This chain connects TRBV10-3 to TRBJ1-1, with a possible D match to TRBD1 (6 bases). Trimming removed 6 bases at V and 3 bases at J, with 14 bases between. Looked up from germline, CDR1 is ENHRY and CDR2 is SYGVKD. The CDR3 extends over 14 amino acids. CDR3 residues: CAISLTGLDTEAFF. In nucleotides, the CDR3 is TGTGCCATCAGCCTTACAGGGTTGGACACTGAAGCTTTCTTT.

This rearrangement joins TRBV10-3 to TRBJ2-7; D perhaps matches TRBD2 (6 bases). V lost 2 bases, J lost 3 bases, and 11 bases lay in between. CDR1 and CDR2 from the germline V gene are ENHRY and SYGVKD. There are 14 residues in the CDR3. The CDR3 nucleotides read TGTGCCATCAGTGAGCCCGGGAGAGACTACGAGCAGTACTTC. Its translation is CAISEPGRDYEQYF.

The J gene is TRBJ1-1, the V gene TRBV21-1. TRBV21-1 is an annotated pseudogene. This CDR3 has 11 residues. In DNA, the CDR3 is TGTGCCAGCGGGGGGTGCACTGAAGCTTTCTTT. This sequence encodes CASGGCTEAFF.

This clone came up a few times. The chain joins TRBV10-2 to TRBJ1-2; D is undetermined. Per the germline V gene, CDR1 is WSHSY and CDR2 is SAAADI. The CDR3 contains 12 residues. Trimming removed 2 bases at V and 11 bases at J, with 12 bases between. The CDR3 sequence is CASSEERLRYTF. The CDR3 DNA reads TGCGCCAGCAGTGAGGAGAGGCTACGGTACACCTTC.

This clone was seen a handful of times. The chain recombines TRBV5-6 with TRBJ1-2; TRBD1 might be the D (6 bases). Trimming left V 5 bases short and J 7 bases short, with 24 bases between. From germline, CDR1 is SGHDT and CDR2 YYEEEE. The length of the CDR3 is 16 residues. The CDR3 reads CASRTGQPSGLGGYTF. The CDR3 DNA reads as TGTGCCAGCAGAACCGGACAGCCCTCAGGGTTGGGTGGCTACACCTTC.

This rearrangement joins TRBV30 to TRBJ1-3; the match to TRBD1 covers 7 bases. This CDR3 spans 14 amino acids. V trimming: 3 bases; J trimming: 3 bases; junction bases outside the gene matches: 5. From germline, CDR1 is GTSNPN and CDR2 SVGIG (reference sequence). CDR3 coding DNA: TGTGCCTGGAGCGGTGGACAGGTTGGAAACACCATATATTTT. This gives the protein CAWSGGQVGNTIYF.

The chain combines TRBV7-6 with TRBJ1-2; no reliable D call. From germline, CDR1 is SGHVS and CDR2 FNYEAQ. The CDR3 extends over 15 amino acids. Trimming shortened V by 4 bases and J by 7 bases, and 19 bases separated the two germline ends. The CDR3 DNA reads as TGTGCCAGCAGCTCATTGAAGGGCCAACGGGGTGGCTACACCTTC. Translation gives CASSSLKGQRGGYTF.

The chain employs TRBV7-3 and TRBJ2-3; D might be TRBD2 (6 bases). This CDR3 has 13 residues. Germline CDR1 SGHTA, CDR2 FQGTGA. V dropped 5 bases and J dropped 12 bases, with 18 bases sitting between them. DNA for the CDR3: TGTGCCAGCAGCGGATCAGGGACTTCAATACAGTATTTT. The encoded protein is CASSGSGTSIQYF.

This clone was observed a single time. V is TRBV13 and J is TRBJ1-2; unclear D gene. CDR3 length equals 15 residues. Per the germline V gene, CDR1 is PRHDT and CDR2 is FYEKMQ (reference sequence). Deletions cut 3 bases from V and 3 bases from J, with 14 bases between. The CDR3 DNA reads as TGTGCCAGCAGCTTCTTGCCCGGCCGGGACTATGGCTACACCTTC. As protein: CASSFLPGRDYGYTF.

The rearrangement links TRBV6-4 to TRBJ2-2, with unresolved D. Germline lookup yields CDR1 MRHNA and CDR2 SNTAGT. The V gene lost 4 bases and the J gene lost 5 bases, with 8 bases spanning the gap. The CDR3 totals 13 residues. The DNA of the CDR3 is TGTGCCAGCAGTGCCTCCTTGACCGGGGAGCTGTTTTTT. Translated, it gives CASSASLTGELFF.

This chain uses TRBV12-5 with TRBJ2-5; 7 positions agree with TRBD1. The germline V gene has CDR1 LGHNT and CDR2 FRNRAP. The CDR3 spans 14 residues. V was pared by 5 bases and J by 3 bases, with 6 bases of the junction left unmatched. The CDR3 is CASGRQGNKETQYF. The CDR3 DNA follows: TGTGCTAGTGGTCGACAGGGCAACAAAGAGACCCAGTACTTC.

This rearrangement joins TRBV21-1 to TRBJ2-2; the table gives TRBD1 as D, unverified against the DNA. TRBV21-1 is termed a pseudogene. The CDR3 is 17 amino acids. The CDR3 sequence is CASSKGQGGANTGELFF. The CDR3 bases are TGTGCCAGCAGCAAAGGGCAGGGCGGAGCGAACACCGGGGAGCTGTTTTTT.

The chain links TRBV5-1 to TRBJ1-4; D ambiguous. The V gene's germline CDR1 is SGHRS and CDR2 YFSETQ. The CDR3 loop spans 15 amino acids. Trimming removed 0 bases from V and 1 base from J, with 7 bases in between. CDR3: CASSLVGITNEKLFF. The CDR3 DNA reads TGCGCCAGCAGCTTGGTAGGGATAACTAATGAAAAACTGTTTTTT.

V is TRBV27 and J is TRBJ2-7, with D tentatively TRBD1 (6 bases). Germline V gene sequence: CDR1 MNHEY, CDR2 SMNVEV (reference sequence). There are 14 residues in the CDR3. Trimming shortened V by 6 bases and J by 2 bases, and 14 bases separated the two germline ends. CDR3 loop: CASRLNRATYEQYF. The DNA for the CDR3 is TGTGCCAGCAGATTAAACAGGGCTACCTACGAGCAGTACTTC.

The rearrangement joins TRBV18 to TRBJ1-4; D uncertain. Trimming left V 2 bases short and J 8 bases short, with 9 bases between. CDR1 KGHSH and CDR2 LQKENI come from the germline V gene. The CDR3 extends over 13 amino acids. This CDR3 is CASSPGVKEKLFF. CDR3 in DNA: TGTGCCAGCTCACCAGGGGTTAAAGAAAAACTGTTTTTT.

This rearrangement joins TRBV7-2 to TRBJ1-5; 7 nucleotides align to TRBD1. Unmatched junction bases numbered 12, after V lost 5 bases and J lost 5 bases. Germline V gene lookup returns CDR1 SGHTA and CDR2 FQGNSA. The CDR3 contains 16 residues. The CDR3 loop reads CASSPGGRGYHQPQHF. For the CDR3, the DNA is TGTGCCAGCAGCCCCGGGGGCAGGGGGTATCATCAGCCCCAGCATTTT. Supplemented by reference TRBV7-2 and TRBJ1-5, the full variable domain reads GAGVSQSPSNKVTEKGKDVELRCDPISGHTALYWYRQSLGQGLEFLIYFQGNSAPDKSGLPSDRFSAERTGGSVSTLTIQRTQQEDSAVYLCASSPGGRGYHQPQHFGDGTRLSIL.

V and J are TRBV7-6 and TRBJ2-7; D remains ambiguous. Trimming removed 5 bases at V and 2 bases at J, with 13 bases between. CDR1 and CDR2 (germline): SGHVS, FNYEAQ. The CDR3 loop spans 14 amino acids. The CDR3 reads CASSPRSSTYEQYF. In nucleotides, the CDR3 is TGTGCCAGCAGCCCTCGATCCTCCACCTACGAGCAGTACTTC.

The table lists this clone with a count of one. CDR3 sequence reads: CASSLNPGLRGTNEQFF. CDR3 in DNA: TGTGCCAGCAGCTTAAATCCGGGACTCCGGGGGACCAATGAGCAGTTCTTC. The J gene is TRBJ2-1, the V gene TRBV7-9; maybe TRBD2 (6 bases). This CDR3 contains 17 residues. V lost 2 bases and J lost 6, with 20 bases in between. CDR1 and CDR2 (germline): SEHNR, FQNEAQ (reference sequence).

The rearrangement joins TRBV11-2 to TRBJ2-3; unclear D gene. Deletions cut 1 base from V and 2 bases from J, with 13 bases between. CDR3 length: 16 residues. CDR1 and CDR2 (germline): SGHAT, FQNNGV. In DNA, the CDR3 is TGTGCCAGCAGCTTAGGGTACAGACACACCACAGATACGCAGTATTTT. This encodes CASSLGYRHTTDTQYF.